The next 18 T cell receptor beta chains were all read from a single sample in a study of cytomegalovirus exposure and HLA in healthy donors (dated by TCRdb to 2015 to 2018). The method behind the library was the immunoSEQ multiplex PCR assay. The clones in this table, taken by TCRdb from immuneACCESS, are in-frame only. Not every clone is retained; where verified, under half of the shortfall comes from an unresolved V gene, and the cause of the rest is unknown. The sample table holds fewer than 200,000 clones, of which over 85% were seen once. 9% to 12% of the sample belongs to the ten largest clones. Sequenced sample: PBMCs. These TCRs come from a woman younger than 30 in good health and CMV-seropositive.

The J gene is TRBJ1-2, the V gene TRBV27; 9 bases line up with TRBD1. The CDR3 is made up of 17 amino acids. Germline V gene data show CDR1 as MNHEY and CDR2 as SMNVEV (reference sequence). The trim removed 5 bases at V and 4 bases at J, leaving 14 bases unmatched. For the CDR3, the DNA is TGTGCCAGCAGTGCCGGGACAGGGTATCCCTCCCCCTATGGCTACACCTTC. This gives the protein CASSAGTGYPSPYGYTF.

The chain joins TRBV9 to TRBJ2-1; D remains unclear. V lost 0 bases and J 7 bases, leaving 11 bases between the germline ends. This CDR3 has 14 amino acids. From germline, CDR1 is SGDLS and CDR2 YYNGEE. CDR3 protein: CASSVDTKRNEQFF. For the CDR3, the DNA is TGTGCCAGCAGCGTAGATACTAAGAGGAATGAGCAGTTCTTC. The full variable domain, rest sourced from reference TRBV9 and TRBJ2-1, is DSGVTQTPKHLITATGQRVTLRCSPRSGDLSVYWYQQSLDQGLQFLIQYYNGEERAKGNILERFSAQQFPDLHSELNLSSLELGDSALYFCASSVDTKRNEQFFGPGTRLTVL.

This chain joins TRBV9 and TRBJ2-2, with 9 positions matching TRBD1. The germline V gene has CDR1 SGDLS and CDR2 YYNGEE. V gave up 4 bases and J gave up 6 bases; unmatched junction bases: 1. The length of the CDR3 is 13 residues. CDR3 sequence: CASSRTGAGELFF. DNA for the CDR3: TGTGCCAGCAGCAGGACAGGGGCCGGGGAGCTGTTTTTT. Based on the CDR3 plus reference TRBV9 and TRBJ2-2, the full variable domain is DSGVTQTPKHLITATGQRVTLRCSPRSGDLSVYWYQQSLDQGLQFLIQYYNGEERAKGNILERFSAQQFPDLHSELNLSSLELGDSALYFCASSRTGAGELFFGEGSRLTVL.

This clone came up a few times. The chain combines TRBV7-3 with TRBJ2-7; tentatively, D is TRBD2 (5 bases). In germline, CDR1 is SGHTA, CDR2 FQGTGA. This CDR3 has 15 amino acids. With 5 bases removed from V and 1 base from J, the gap between germline ends came to 15 bases. This chain's CDR3 is CASSARESPSYEQYF. The CDR3 coding sequence is TGTGCCAGCAGCGCAAGGGAGTCCCCTTCCTACGAGCAGTACTTC. The complete variable domain, with remaining parts taken from reference TRBV7-3 and TRBJ2-7, reads GAGVSQTPSNKVTEKGKYVELRCDPISGHTALYWYRQSLGQGPEFLIYFQGTGAADDSGLPNDRFFAVRPEGSVSTLKIQRTERGDSAVYLCASSARESPSYEQYFGPGTRLTVT.

The chain combines TRBV20-1 with TRBJ1-2; possibly TRBD1 for D (5 bases). CDR1 is DFQATT and CDR2 is SNEGSKA in the germline V gene (reference sequence). This CDR3 region has 11 residues. Deletions cut 5 bases from V and 6 bases from J, with 10 bases between. CDR3 nucleotides: TGCAGTGCTCACCGCAGGGATGGCTACACCTTC. Translation: CSAHRRDGYTF.

V is TRBV5-6 and J is TRBJ2-5; 8 bases agree with TRBD1. CDR1 is SGHDT and CDR2 is YYEEEE in the germline V gene. This CDR3 is built from 14 residues. The trim removed 0 bases at V and 6 bases at J, leaving 4 bases unmatched. The CDR3 nucleotides read TGTGCCAGCAGCTTGGGGACAGGGTTGAAGACCCAGTACTTC. Its protein is CASSLGTGLKTQYF.

This sequence joins TRBV5-5 and TRBJ1-5; a possible D gene is TRBD1 (5 bases). Trimming shortened V by 2 bases and J by 6 bases, and 12 bases separated the two germline ends. Per the germline V gene, CDR1 is SGHKS and CDR2 is YYEKEE (reference sequence). The CDR3 runs 14 residues. CDR3 region: CASSFGLGPQPQHF. CDR3 nucleotides: TGTGCCAGCAGCTTTGGGCTGGGGCCTCAGCCCCAGCATTTT. The complete variable domain, with remaining parts taken from reference TRBV5-5 and TRBJ1-5, reads DAGVTQSPTHLIKTRGQQVTLRCSPISGHKSVSWYQQVLGQGPQFIFQYYEKEERGRGNFPDRFSARQFPNYSSELNVNALLLGDSALYLCASSFGLGPQPQHFGDGTRLSIL.

This sequence joins TRBV6-1 and TRBJ2-7; 10 nucleotides align to TRBD2. V trimming: 6 bases; J trimming: 4 bases; junction bases outside the gene matches: 9. Germline V lookup: CDR1 MNHNS, CDR2 SASEGT. This CDR3 spans 15 amino acids. CDR3 sequence reads: CASSGLADLPYEQYF. As DNA, the CDR3 is TGTGCCAGCAGCGGACTAGCGGACCTTCCTTACGAGCAGTACTTC.

The chain carries TRBV9 and TRBJ2-1, with 7 bases lining up with TRBD1. The V gene end was trimmed by 4 bases and the J gene end by 6 bases; junction bases not matched to a gene: 7. Per the germline V gene, CDR1 is SGDLS and CDR2 is YYNGEE. There are 14 residues in the CDR3. The CDR3 loop reads CASSKDRAPNEQFF. CDR3 in DNA: TGTGCCAGCAGCAAAGACAGGGCCCCCAATGAGCAGTTCTTC.

The chain carries TRBV7-8 and TRBJ2-7; D is possibly TRBD1 (6 bases). Germline values: CDR1 SGHVS, CDR2 FQNEAQ. Trimming pared 1 base from V and 3 bases from J, leaving 19 bases between. The CDR3 totals 17 residues. The CDR3 DNA reads as TGTGCCAGCAGCTTAGGCCGACGACCGACAGGCCTCTACGAGCAGTACTTC. It is translated as CASSLGRRPTGLYEQYF.

The V gene is TRBV28, the J gene TRBJ2-7, with no clear D. Germline V gene sequence: CDR1 MDHEN, CDR2 SYDVKM. This CDR3 region has 13 residues. The V and J ends lost 7 bases and 3 bases respectively, with 13 bases between them. CDR3 loop: CASTHGASYEQYF. In DNA, the CDR3 is TGTGCCAGCACCCACGGTGCGAGCTACGAGCAGTACTTC.

The genes are TRBV15 and TRBJ2-5, with a tentative D call TRBD2 (5 bases). V was pared by 4 bases and J by 4 bases, with 19 bases between. This CDR3 spans 16 amino acids. Per the germline V gene, CDR1 is LNHNV and CDR2 is YYDKDF (reference sequence). CDR3 sequence reads: CATSILRTVTPETQYF. In DNA, the CDR3 is TGTGCCACCAGCATCTTGCGGACTGTAACCCCAGAGACCCAGTACTTC.

CDR3 loop: CSAPRRGETQYF. The CDR3 DNA sequence: TGCAGCGCCCCGAGACGCGGAGAGACCCAGTACTTC. V gene TRBV29-1 combines with J gene TRBJ2-5; D unresolved. CDR1 and CDR2 from the germline V gene are SQVTM and ANQGSEA. The V end was cut by 7 bases, the J end by 4 bases, with 13 bases between. This CDR3 contains 12 residues.

The chain carries TRBV6-5 and TRBJ2-5, with 8 bases fitting TRBD1. The CDR3 is 14 amino acids. The V gene's germline CDR1 is MNHEY and CDR2 SVGAGI. After removal of 6 bases from V and 5 bases from J, the junction contained 8 bases not matched to a gene. The CDR3 sequence is CASSAGQGRETQYF. In nucleotides, the CDR3 is TGTGCCAGCAGCGCCGGACAGGGCCGGGAGACCCAGTACTTC.

This clone was detected only once. A junction end diverges from the germline sequence, so it may reflect a read error. The chain joins TRBV5-4 to TRBJ2-7; weak D call: TRBD1 (6 bases). CDR1 and CDR2 (germline): SGHNT, YYREEE (reference sequence). This CDR3 spans 13 amino acids. The CDR3 region is CASSLVGQPFVDF. In DNA form, the CDR3 reads TGTGCCAGCAGCTTGGTCGGACAGCCGTTTGTAGACTTC.

The genes are TRBV7-6 and TRBJ2-2; tentatively, D is TRBD2 (6 bases). V was shortened by 1 base and J by 2 bases, with 11 bases between the two germline ends. The CDR3 sequence is 16 residues long. The V gene's germline CDR1 is SGHVS and CDR2 FNYEAQ. The CDR3 DNA is TGTGCCAGCAGCTTAGAAGCGGGCAGAAACACCGGGGAGCTGTTTTTT. Translation gives CASSLEAGRNTGELFF.

V gene TRBV30 combines with J gene TRBJ2-7; D is perhaps TRBD1 (6 bases). The CDR3 length is 13 residues. With 4 bases removed from V and 0 bases from J, the gap between germline ends came to 10 bases. Per germline, CDR1 GTSNPN and CDR2 SVGIG (reference sequence). The CDR3 nucleotides read TGTGCCTGGACTCAGGGGAGCTCCTACGAGCAGTACTTC. Translation gives CAWTQGSSYEQYF.

V usage is TRBV15 and J usage is TRBJ2-3; 13 bases line up with TRBD2. This CDR3 region has 16 residues. V lost 5 bases and J lost 4; bases outside the gene matches: 6. The germline V gene has CDR1 LNHNV and CDR2 YYDKDF (reference sequence). The CDR3 bases are TGTGCCACCAGCGGTAGGACTAGCGGGAGCGCAGATACGCAGTATTTT. Residues: CATSGRTSGSADTQYF.